Listed below are T cell receptor beta chains from one sample, sequenced in a study of blood T cells in healthy people across ages. TCRdb used MiXCR to reprocess the 5' RACE reads, holding one entry per CDR3 protein. Here the sample spans hundreds of thousands of distinct CDR3 sequences, 56% being singletons. The source material was blood. These receptors were obtained from a man aged 35-49 years in good health. Both conserved end residues are trimmed from each CDR3. The order of the fields is J gene, clone size, V gene, CDR3 protein. The size field is filled for only some rows; it gives once, few, many or a size class.

>TRBJ2-7|.|TRBV4-3
ASSQEGRGGYEQY
>TRBJ2-1|.|TRBV7-2
ASSLTRLAQNNEQF
>TRBJ2-1|.|TRBV28
ASMVGRAYNEQF
>TRBJ1-2|.|TRBV7-2
ASSLSGQGDYGYT
>TRBJ2-5|.|TRBV29-1
SVEDGDDEETQY
>TRBJ2-7|few|TRBV6-2/TRBV6-3
ASRRTGRTYEQY
>TRBJ2-7|many|TRBV9
ASSPSGTTYEQY
>TRBJ2-6|.|TRBV5-6
ASTEYWGTSGANVLT
>TRBJ2-1|.|TRBV12-3/TRBV12-4
ANSFRVVGWNEQF
>TRBJ2-4|few|TRBV12-3/TRBV12-4
ASSLEARWSIQY
>.|.|TRBV5-1
ASSGGTGKNEQY
>TRBJ2-2|.|TRBV12-5
ASGYPSSGERDTGELF
>TRBJ1-1|.|TRBV3-1
ASSQPKDPQKVTEAF
>TRBJ2-3|.|TRBV10-3
ATSDRWVTDTQY
>TRBJ2-6|.|TRBV7-6
ASSLVPGQQVSGANVLT
>TRBJ2-3|.|TRBV3-1
ASNLSPAPGTDTQY
>TRBJ1-1|once|TRBV6-5
ASSERDRRNTEAF
>TRBJ2-3|.|TRBV7-3
ASSSSKQGAKY
>TRBJ1-6|.|TRBV7-2
ASRDSGSSYNSPLH
>TRBJ1-4|.|TRBV7-9
ASSGRTGGNEKLF
>.|once|TRBV4-2
ASSQEGRRDNSYNEQY
>TRBJ1-6|.|TRBV15
ATSSGRQGFSPLH
>TRBJ2-1|.|TRBV18
ASDPRAPYNEQF
>TRBJ1-5|few|TRBV24-1
ATGEPGQIQPQH
>TRBJ2-5|few|TRBV5-1
ASSLEQGGETQY
>TRBJ2-7|.|TRBV24-1
ATSDHKTGQRNYEQY
>TRBJ2-3|few|TRBV3-1
ASSLRVGFTDTQY
>TRBJ2-1|.|TRBV5-1
ASSVTSGLTHEQF
>TRBJ1-2|.|TRBV12-3/TRBV12-4
ASSFAGVAGDGYT
>TRBJ2-6|few|TRBV5-1
ASSPGQASSGANVLT
>TRBJ1-1|few|TRBV25-1
ASREQGAGTEAF
>TRBJ2-5|.|TRBV29-1
SVVTTGPEPQY
>TRBJ1-4|.|TRBV10-3
AISEWGVPNEKLF
>TRBJ2-4|many|TRBV4-2
ASSQADLAKNIQY
>TRBJ2-5|.|TRBV7-2
ASSLNFGLTPGEQY
>TRBJ2-5|.|TRBV6-4
ASSVLAGNQETQY
>TRBJ2-7|.|TRBV14
ASSQGPPLGYEQY
>TRBJ1-5|few|TRBV24-1
ATRHRDPNQPQH
>TRBJ2-3|once|TRBV7-3
ASRTGLVTDTQY
>TRBJ2-7|.|TRBV10-2
ASSDLHRKSYEQY
>TRBJ1-2|few|TRBV20-1
SARDPGPGYGYT
>TRBJ2-1|.|TRBV27
ASSPFTISRGSYNEQF
>TRBJ2-1|.|TRBV5-1
ASSIGQNNEQF
>.|few|TRBV13
ASSLEQVGEQY
>TRBJ1-5|.|TRBV28
ASKVLWGDQPQH
>TRBJ2-5|.|TRBV18
ASSTDAGAQETQY
>TRBJ1-2|few|TRBV5-1
ASSLENGEPNYGYT
>TRBJ1-5|.|TRBV20-1
SARHPRDSSNQPQH
>TRBJ1-4|few|TRBV15
ATSRDRGLGGNEKLF
>TRBJ2-7|few|TRBV29-1
SVARTSSYEQY
>TRBJ2-6|.|TRBV6-2/TRBV6-3
AGSKPGQGVSGANVLT
>TRBJ2-1|.|TRBV7-8
ASSNNGASGYNEQF
>TRBJ2-6|once|TRBV7-9
ASSSLTGKGSGANVLT
>TRBJ1-1|.|TRBV5-1
ASSTNYRGTEAF
>TRBJ2-1|.|TRBV27
ASSVASGRALNEQF
>TRBJ2-1|.|TRBV28
ASSLAQLRSEGEQF